These T cell receptor beta chains were read from a single sample in a study of blood T cell repertoires in COVID-19. Clones were read by immunoSEQ multiplex PCR, and TCRdb kept only the in-frame ones, dropping some. The data contain about 150,000 clones, around 80% of them singletons. The specimen was PBMCs or T cells enriched from blood (not recorded which). The receptors originated from a man between 70 and 80 years old who had been exposed to COVID-19. CDR3s include the opening cysteine and the closing phenylalanine or tryptophan. A D gene is named only where the DNA matches it firmly. Not every row has a clone size; where given, it reads once, few, many or a size class.

j_call clone_size d_call cdr3_length v_call cdr3_aa cdr3_nt
TRBJ2-2 - - 11 TRBV2 CASSLARELFF TGTGCCAGCAGCCTAGCCCGGGAGCTGTTTTTT
TRBJ1-1 - TRBD1 15 TRBV7-2 CASSTQDRGGTEAFF TGTGCCAGCAGCACCCAAGACAGGGGTGGCACTGAAGCTTTCTTT
TRBJ2-6 - - 15 TRBV7-2 CASSFGGTGANVLTF TGTGCCAGCAGCTTCGGGGGTACTGGGGCCAACGTCCTGACTTTC
TRBJ1-1 - TRBD1 16 TRBV7-8 CASSLAADRARAEAFF TGTGCCAGCAGCTTAGCGGCAGACAGGGCAAGGGCTGAAGCTTTCTTT
TRBJ1-2 - - 12 TRBV19 CASSRTDYGYTF TGTGCCAGTAGCCGGACAGACTATGGCTACACCTTC
TRBJ1-2 - - 12 TRBV29-1 CSVEGSPEGYTF TGCAGCGTTGAAGGGAGCCCCGAGGGCTACACCTTC
TRBJ2-3 once TRBD2 14 TRBV3-1/TRBV3-2 CASSLIAGHDTQYF TGTGCCAGCAGCCTCATAGCGGGCCACGATACGCAGTATTTT
TRBJ1-2 - TRBD1 14 TRBV7-9 CASSHEGQGRGYTF TGTGCCAGCAGCCACGAGGGACAGGGGAGAGGCTACACCTTC
TRBJ1-2 - - 14 TRBV18 CASSPPGQGGGYTF TGTGCCAGCTCACCACCTGGGCAGGGCGGTGGCTACACCTTC
TRBJ2-7 - - 14 TRBV12-2 CASRHLLTPYEQYF TGTGCAAGTCGGCACTTACTGACACCCTACGAGCAGTACTTC
TRBJ1-1 - - 11 TRBV7-9 CASTLNTEAFF TGTGCCAGCACCCTTAACACTGAAGCTTTCTTT
TRBJ2-7 once TRBD1 15 TRBV9 CASSASPGQGYEQYF TGTGCCAGCAGCGCGTCCCCGGGACAGGGGTACGAGCAGTACTTC
TRBJ2-5 - TRBD2 14 TRBV12-5 CASGFASGKETQYF TGTGCTAGTGGTTTCGCTAGCGGAAAAGAGACCCAGTACTTC
TRBJ1-2 - - 14 TRBV7-2 CASSRQDSRYGYTF TGTGCCAGCAGCCGGCAGGACAGCCGCTATGGCTACACCTTC
TRBJ1-2 - - 15 TRBV27 CASSRLADPNYGYTF TGTGCCAGCAGTCGCCTCGCGGATCCTAACTATGGCTACACCTTC
TRBJ2-7 once TRBD1 14 TRBV28 CASSPGTGVSEQYF TGTGCCAGCAGCCCGGGGACAGGGGTCTCCGAGCAGTACTTC
TRBJ1-6 - - 14 TRBV28 CASTPNQGGSPLHF TGTGCCAGCACGCCTAACCAGGGAGGTTCACCCCTCCACTTT
TRBJ1-4 - - 15 TRBV11-2 CASSDTGTPNEKLFF TGTGCCAGCAGCGATACAGGTACCCCTAATGAAAAACTGTTTTTT
TRBJ2-7 few - 16 TRBV7-9 CASSRITGNLIYEQYF TGTGCCAGCAGCCGAATAACAGGGAACCTTATCTACGAGCAGTACTTC
TRBJ2-7 - - 17 TRBV7-9 CASSLIQATETDYEQYF TGTGCCAGCAGCTTAATACAGGCAACCGAAACCGACTACGAGCAGTACTTC
TRBJ2-2 - TRBD2 18 TRBV4-1 CASSQDEAGGSGTGELFF TGCGCCAGCAGCCAAGATGAAGCGGGAGGTTCGGGCACCGGGGAGCTGTTTTTT
TRBJ1-6 few - 13 TRBV10-1 CASSRDTNSPLHF TGCGCCAGCAGTAGGGACACGAATTCACCCCTCCACTTT
TRBJ2-3 - TRBD1 13 TRBV29-1 CSVDRGHSDTQYF TGCAGCGTTGACAGGGGGCACTCGGATACGCAGTATTTT
TRBJ2-1 - - 11 TRBV7-2 CATFWSHEQFF TGTGCCACCTTTTGGAGCCATGAGCAGTTCTTC
TRBJ2-1 - TRBD2 16 TRBV5-1 CASSLGASGGNNEQFF TGCGCCAGCAGCTTGGGTGCTAGCGGGGGTAACAATGAGCAGTTCTTC
TRBJ2-3 - TRBD2 16 TRBV7-2 CASSYGTSGATDTQYF TGTGCCAGCAGCTACGGGACTAGCGGGGCCACAGATACGCAGTATTTT
TRBJ2-7 - - 14 TRBV19 CASSPRGQSYEQYF TGTGCCAGTAGTCCCCGAGGACAGTCCTACGAGCAGTACTTC
TRBJ2-5 - - 15 TRBV15 CATSRSGSDQETQYF TGTGCCACCAGCAGATCGGGGTCAGACCAAGAGACCCAGTACTTC
TRBJ1-6 - TRBD1 14 TRBV7-3 CASSFGTDNSPLHF TGTGCCAGCAGCTTCGGGACAGATAATTCACCCCTCCACTTT
TRBJ2-4 - TRBD1 16 TRBV6-1 CASSVTGTASENIQYF TGTGCCAGCAGTGTTACCGGGACAGCCTCCGAAAACATTCAGTACTTC
TRBJ2-7 - - 16 TRBV6-5 CASSYYRGFSSYEQYF TGTGCCAGCAGTTACTATAGAGGGTTTAGCTCCTACGAGCAGTACTTC
TRBJ1-5 - - 17 TRBV3-1/TRBV3-2 CASRSGQGGRCNQPQHF TGTGCCAGCAGGTCAGGGCAGGGTGGTCGGTGCAATCAGCCCCAGCATTTT
TRBJ1-2 once - 13 TRBV4-1 CASSQDTGNGYTF TGCGCCAGCAGCCAAGATACAGGGAATGGCTACACCTTC
TRBJ2-3 - TRBD1 14 TRBV5-4 CASSSVTGDDTQYF TGTGCCAGCAGCTCCGTGACAGGGGACGATACGCAGTATTTT
TRBJ2-7 - - 13 TRBV28 CASSPDSRHEQYF TGTGCCAGCAGTCCGGACAGTCGGCACGAGCAGTACTTC
TRBJ2-7 few - 13 TRBV7-2 CASSLADSYEQYF TGTGCCAGCAGCTTAGCCGACAGCTACGAGCAGTACTTC
TRBJ2-3 - TRBD1 17 TRBV9 CASSAFGGQGATDTQYF TGTGCCAGCAGCGCCTTTGGGGGACAGGGGGCAACAGATACGCAGTATTTT
TRBJ1-4 few - 12 TRBV6-5 CASSLISEKLFF TGTGCCAGCAGCCTCATTAGTGAAAAACTGTTTTTT
TRBJ2-1 - - 19 TRBV3-1/TRBV3-2 CASSSPRGTRPTLYNEQFF TGTGCCAGCAGCTCCCCCCGGGGGACGCGTCCAACCCTTTACAATGAGCAGTTCTTC
TRBJ2-1 few TRBD2 15 TRBV30 CAWREGTSGYNEQFF TGTGCCTGGAGGGAGGGGACTAGCGGTTACAATGAGCAGTTCTTC
TRBJ1-1 - - 14 TRBV5-4 CASSLSAFDTEAFF TGTGCCAGCAGCTTGTCTGCGTTCGACACTGAAGCTTTCTTT
TRBJ1-6 - TRBD1 15 TRBV27 CASSLRQGANSPLHF TGTGCCAGCAGTTTACGACAGGGGGCGAATTCACCCCTCCACTTT
TRBJ2-3 - - 14 TRBV5-4 CASSLEGGTDTQYF TGTGCCAGCAGCTTGGAGGGGGGCACAGATACGCAGTATTTT
TRBJ2-1 once - 14 TRBV11-2 CASSLGGSYNEQFF TGTGCCAGCAGCTTGGGCGGGTCCTACAATGAGCAGTTCTTC
TRBJ1-4 - - 15 TRBV4-3 CASSQEGQRNEKLFF TGCGCCAGCAGCCAAGAAGGACAGCGAAATGAAAAACTGTTTTTT